Below are 13 T cell receptor beta chains sequenced from a single sample in a study of response to subunit inactivated influenza vaccine. TCRdb analysed the RT-PCR reads with MiXCR anew, one entry per CDR3 protein. Found here are 450,000 to 600,000 distinct CDR3 sequences, approximately 7.2% of them singletons; the top ten hold around 12%. The specimen was PBMCs from blood, collected roughly 24 months after vaccination. The receptors shown here come from a man in his fifties or sixties who received an inactivated influenza vaccine.

This clonotype was observed at least ten times. J is TRBJ2-7 and V is TRBV12-3 or TRBV12-4, with 7 bases aligning to TRBD1. J gave up 5 bases and V 6 bases, and 7 bases lay outside the gene matches. The CDR3 has 13 amino acids. Here the CDR3 DNA reads TGTGCCAGCAGCCCCGGGACAGTCGACGAGCAGTACTTC. Translation gives CASSPGTVDEQYF.

This clonotype has ten or more counts. The chain joins TRBV6-1 to TRBJ1-2; perhaps TRBD1 as D (6 bases). The CDR3 runs to 12 residues. The germline gives CDR1 MNHNS, CDR2 SASEGT. Between the trimmed V and J ends, which lost 11 bases and 4 bases, there was a span of 14 bases. CDR3 sequence (DNA): TGTGCCTCCGCCGGGACAACCTATGGCTACACCTTC. The encoded protein is CASAGTTYGYTF.

The table lists this clonotype with a count of one. One end of the junction fails to match germline, which may point to a read error. The chain combines TRBV3-1 with TRBJ2-7; perhaps TRBD2 as D (5 bases). The CDR3 has 15 residues. Germline values: CDR1 LGHDT, CDR2 YNNKEL (reference sequence). The CDR3 coding sequence is TGTGCCACCAGCAAGGAGGCGTCTTTTACCTACGAGCAGTACTTC. It specifies CATSKEASFTYEQYF.

Regarding this clonotype: Because the CDR3's place on the DNA is in doubt, the DNA is left out and the CDR3 is given as listed by TCRdb. This chain joins TRBV28 and TRBJ2-1; the table's D gene call, TRBD1, was not cross checked with the DNA. From its first to its last residue, the CDR3 has 16 amino acids. CDR1 is MDHEN and CDR2 is SYDVKM in the germline V gene. CDR3 protein: CASSSSGQGVRNEQFF.

This clonotype was observed a handful of times. This chain uses TRBV12-3 or TRBV12-4 with TRBJ1-3; 7 positions agree with TRBD1. This CDR3 contains 15 residues. The V and J ends lost 6 bases and 8 bases, in that order; junction bases with no gene match: 13. The CDR3 DNA follows: TGTGCCAGCAGCCCCGGGACAGCGATCGGTGACACCATATATTTT. Protein sequence: CASSPGTAIGDTIYF.

A remark on this clonotype: This may stem from a read error, because a much larger clone lies one nucleotide away. The rearrangement links TRBV20-1 to TRBJ1-1, with D possibly being TRBD1 (5 bases). The germline V gene encodes CDR1 DFQATT and CDR2 SNEGSKA (reference sequence). This CDR3 has 13 amino acids. The V end lost 6 bases, the J end lost 1 base, and 12 bases lay between the germline ends. The CDR3 DNA sequence: TGCAGTGCCAGCCTCCAGGGGAACACTGAAGCTTTCTTT. This sequence encodes CSASLQGNTEAFF.

V usage is TRBV15 and J usage is TRBJ2-5; TRBD2 agrees at 9 bases. CDR1 LNHNV and CDR2 YYDKDF come from the germline V gene (reference sequence). V lost 2 bases to trimming and J lost 5 bases; unmatched junction nucleotides: 6. This CDR3 is built from 15 residues. CDR3 in amino acids: CATSRSGTSHETQYF. The DNA of the CDR3 is TGTGCCACCAGCAGATCCGGGACTAGCCATGAGACCCAGTACTTC. Complete variable domain (other parts from reference TRBV15 and TRBJ2-5): DAMVIQNPRYQVTQFGKPVTLSCSQTLNHNVMYWYQQKSSQAPKLLFHYYDKDFNNEADTPDNFQSRRPNTSFCFLDIRSPGLGDTAMYLCATSRSGTSHETQYFGPGTRLLVL.

Ten or more counts support this clonotype. V usage is TRBV6-5 and J usage is TRBJ2-7; tentatively, D is TRBD2 (6 bases). CDR3 length: 14 residues. From germline, CDR1 is MNHEY and CDR2 SVGAGI. The ends were cut back, 3 bases at V and 3 bases at J, with 12 bases in the middle. CDR3 sequence: CASSYHRENYEQYF. The CDR3 DNA reads TGTGCCAGCAGTTATCATCGGGAGAACTACGAGCAGTACTTC.

This chain joins TRBV20-1 and TRBJ2-1; D is ambiguous. V was cut by 0 bases and J by 0 bases, with 12 bases left in between. The germline V gene has CDR1 DFQATT and CDR2 SNEGSKA (reference sequence). The CDR3 has 16 amino acids. CDR3 region: CSARDLAARSYNEQFF. The CDR3 coding sequence is TGCAGTGCTAGAGATTTGGCAGCTCGCTCCTACAATGAGCAGTTCTTC.

This chain links TRBV25-1 with TRBJ2-7; weak D call: TRBD2 (6 bases). The CDR3 runs to 16 residues. Germline CDR1 is MGHDK and CDR2 is SYGVNS. V gave up 4 bases and J gave up 0 bases, with 16 bases separating them. The CDR3 coding sequence is TGTGCCAGCAGTGGTTGGCGGGGCGAGGGCTCCTACGAGCAGTACTTC. Amino acid sequence: CASSGWRGEGSYEQYF.

This clonotype was seen a few times. The CDR3 coding sequence is TGCAGCGTTGTGTCAGCCAGACCTAGCACAGATACGCAGTATTTT. Residues: CSVVSARPSTDTQYF. The rearrangement joins TRBV29-1 to TRBJ2-3, with D uncertain. This CDR3 spans 15 amino acids. The ends were cut back, 4 bases at V and 0 bases at J, with 14 bases in the middle. CDR1 is SQVTM and CDR2 is ANQGSEA in the germline V gene.

This clonotype was detected many times. This chain uses TRBV27 with TRBJ2-3, with 7 bases fitting TRBD1. The germline gives CDR1 MNHEY, CDR2 SMNVEV (reference sequence). V shed 2 bases and J 3 bases; nucleotides not matched to a gene: 5. There are 15 residues in the CDR3. In DNA form, the CDR3 reads TGTGCCAGCAGTTTAGAGTTCAGGGGGACAGATACGCAGTATTTT. Its translation: CASSLEFRGTDTQYF.

This clonotype turned up a few times. The rearrangement uses TRBV5-1 and TRBJ2-4; TRBD1 matches 9 bases. Trimming at V came to 4 bases and at J to 6 bases, leaving 14 bases not matched to a gene. The CDR3 has 17 residues. Per germline, CDR1 SGHRS and CDR2 YFSETQ. The CDR3 nucleotides read TGCGCCAGCAGCCGGGACAGGGCGTCCCGGACGGGAAACATTCAGTACTTC. Translation: CASSRDRASRTGNIQYF.